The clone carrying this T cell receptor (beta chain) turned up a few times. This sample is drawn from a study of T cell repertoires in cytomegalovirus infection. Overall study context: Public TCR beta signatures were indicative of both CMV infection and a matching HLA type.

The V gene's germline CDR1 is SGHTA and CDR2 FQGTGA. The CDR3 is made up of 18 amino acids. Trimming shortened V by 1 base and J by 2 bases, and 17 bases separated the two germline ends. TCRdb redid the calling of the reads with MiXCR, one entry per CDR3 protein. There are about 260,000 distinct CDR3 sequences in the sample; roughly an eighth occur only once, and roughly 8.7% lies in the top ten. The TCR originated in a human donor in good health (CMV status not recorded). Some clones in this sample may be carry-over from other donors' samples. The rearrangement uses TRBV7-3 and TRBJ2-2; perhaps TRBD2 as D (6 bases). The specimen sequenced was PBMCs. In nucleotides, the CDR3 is TGTGCCAGCAGCTTAAGACTAGTAACGGGGCCTAACACCGGGGAGCTGTTTTTT. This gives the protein CASSLRLVTGPNTGELFF.